This TCR beta chain was captured in a study of graft-versus-host responses after intestinal transplantation. This table comes from immunoSEQ multiplex PCR, and its TCRdb copy is limited to in-frame clones, with some not included. The data hold about 25,000 clones, with approximately 94% observed a single time. Specimen: PBMCs, collected 156 days after intestinal transplant. The source is a human patient who received an intestinal transplant, so some T cells may come from the graft donor.

The CDR3 nucleotides are TGTGCCAGCAGTTTATCAGGGTGGGCCAACACTGAAGCTTTCTTT. Protein product: CASSLSGWANTEAFF. The V gene is TRBV27, the J gene TRBJ1-1; D unclear. This CDR3 is built from 15 residues. The ends were cut back, 0 bases at V and 2 bases at J, with 10 bases in the middle. CDR1 is MNHEY and CDR2 is SMNVEV in the germline V gene (reference sequence).